The 19 T cell receptor beta chains reported below all come from one sample, sequenced in a study of blood T cell repertoires in COVID-19. The protocol was immunoSEQ multiplex PCR, while the TCRdb copy is restricted to in-frame clones and leaves out a portion. The sample consists of about 220,000 clones, 65% to 90% of them appearing once. The specimen was peripheral blood. The origin of the receptors is a man in his forties or fifties with active or convalescent COVID-19.

V usage is TRBV5-1 and J usage is TRBJ2-1, with TRBD1 matching 8 bases. The CDR3 consists of 15 residues. The J segment lost 5 bases and the V segment lost 0 bases, leaving 4 bases of the junction unmatched. The germline CDR1 and CDR2 sequences are SGHRS and YFSETQ. The DNA for the CDR3 is TGCGCCAGCAGCTTGGGGACAGGGCGGAACAATGAGCAGTTCTTC. Protein sequence: CASSLGTGRNNEQFF.

The rearrangement joins TRBV15 to TRBJ2-1; D call uncertain. The CDR3 loop spans 14 amino acids. Germline assignment: CDR1 LNHNV and CDR2 YYDKDF (reference sequence). Trimming stripped 0 bases from V and 7 bases from J, with 10 bases between. CDR3 protein: CATSREVAGNEQFF. In DNA form, the CDR3 reads TGTGCCACCAGCAGAGAGGTGGCAGGTAATGAGCAGTTCTTC.

This clone was recorded a few times. Other DNA sequences within the sample encode an identical CDR3. The chain carries TRBV7-9 and TRBJ2-3; D gene uncertain. From germline, CDR1 is SEHNR and CDR2 FQNEAQ (reference sequence). CDR3 length equals 14 residues. V gave up 0 bases and J gave up 3 bases, with 7 bases separating them. The DNA for the CDR3 is TGTGCCAGCAGCTTAGCAGGAGTGACAGATACGCAGTATTTT. This codes for CASSLAGVTDTQYF.

The chain uses TRBV2 and TRBJ2-3, with TRBD2 as a possible D gene (7 bases). Per the germline V gene, CDR1 is SNHLY and CDR2 is FYNNEI. There are 17 residues in the CDR3. Trimming pared 4 bases from V and 0 bases from J, leaving 17 bases between. CDR3 in DNA: TGTGCCAGCAGTGGGGACAAAGCGGGGTTAAGCACAGATACGCAGTATTTT. Its translation is CASSGDKAGLSTDTQYF.

This clone was observed once. The rearrangement joins TRBV19 to TRBJ1-5; D remains unclear. This CDR3 spans 15 amino acids. The germline V and J ends were trimmed by 3 bases and 5 bases, with 14 bases remaining between them. The germline CDR1 and CDR2 sequences are LNHDA and SQIVND (reference sequence). The chain's CDR3 is CASSMKPQRDQPQHF. CDR3 DNA sequence: TGTGCCAGTAGTATGAAGCCCCAGCGGGATCAGCCCCAGCATTTT.

This chain joins TRBV19 and TRBJ2-5; TRBD2 aligns across 14 bases. Trimming took 4 bases from V and 5 from J; bases not matched to a gene: 9. The germline CDR1 and CDR2 sequences are LNHDA and SQIVND (reference sequence). This CDR3 is 17 amino acids long. The CDR3 reads CASSTTLGLAGVETQYF. CDR3 bases: TGTGCCAGTAGTACCACCCTGGGACTAGCGGGAGTGGAGACCCAGTACTTC.

The chain carries TRBV6-5 and TRBJ2-1; 9 bases align to TRBD2. CDR1 is MNHEY and CDR2 is SVGAGI in the germline V gene. The CDR3 totals 14 residues. With V trimmed by 2 bases and J by 5 bases, 1 base remained unmatched. For the CDR3, the DNA is TGTGCCAGCAGTTACGTAGCGGGGGACAATGAGCAGTTCTTC. Its translation is CASSYVAGDNEQFF.

This rearrangement joins TRBV7-3 to TRBJ1-1; D uncertain. CDR3 size: 15 residues. The germline gives CDR1 SGHTA, CDR2 FQGTGA. The V end was cut by 2 bases, the J end by 3 bases, with 13 bases between. CDR3 residues: CASSLAATPDTEAFF. In nucleotides, the CDR3 is TGTGCCAGCAGCTTAGCGGCGACCCCGGACACTGAAGCTTTCTTT.

This rearrangement joins TRBV30 to TRBJ2-3; 7 nucleotides agree with TRBD2. Germline V CDR1 and CDR2: GTSNPN, SVGIG (reference sequence). The ends lost 3 bases at V and 4 bases at J; junction bases unmatched: 1. The CDR3 is 12 amino acids. This chain's CDR3 is CAWSRGADTQYF. The CDR3 DNA is TGTGCCTGGAGCCGGGGGGCAGATACGCAGTATTTT.

V gene TRBV14 combines with J gene TRBJ1-2; weak D call: TRBD1 (6 bases). Trimming removed 3 bases at V and 7 bases at J, with 15 bases between. This CDR3 region has 14 residues. Germline V lookup: CDR1 SGHDN, CDR2 FVKESK. This CDR3 reads CASSHSGAAGGYTF. Written as DNA, the CDR3 is TGTGCCAGCAGCCATTCAGGGGCCGCGGGTGGCTACACCTTC.

This chain joins TRBV6-2 or TRBV6-3 and TRBJ1-5, with 7 nucleotides matching TRBD1. The germline V gene encodes CDR1 MNHEY and CDR2 SVGEGT. Losses at the gene ends were 1 base for V and 3 bases for J; bases not matched to a gene: 9. The CDR3 sequence is 17 residues long. CDR3 sequence: CASSYLGGTGNNQPQHF. The DNA of the CDR3 is TGTGCCAGCAGTTACTTAGGGGGCACAGGGAACAATCAGCCCCAGCATTTT.

The V gene is TRBV5-1, the J gene TRBJ2-2; possible D gene TRBD1, 6 bases. V shed 2 bases and J shed 4 bases, with 12 bases lying between them. This CDR3 is 15 amino acids long. Looked up from germline, CDR1 is SGHRS and CDR2 is YFSETQ. The CDR3 DNA is TGCGCCAGCAGCTTTTGGGGGCCGGGCACCGGGGAGCTGTTTTTT. Translated, it gives CASSFWGPGTGELFF.

This chain joins TRBV5-5 and TRBJ1-4; D is ambiguous. CDR1 is SGHKS and CDR2 is YYEKEE in the germline V gene (reference sequence). This CDR3 contains 16 residues. Between the trimmed V and J ends, which lost 3 bases and 3 bases, there was a span of 15 bases. CDR3: CASSSASGVPNEKLFF. The CDR3 DNA reads TGTGCCAGCAGCTCGGCCTCGGGAGTCCCTAATGAAAAACTGTTTTTT.

This sequence joins TRBV5-1 and TRBJ2-3, with D tentatively TRBD1 (6 bases). V was shortened by 2 bases and J by 5 bases, with 9 bases between the two germline ends. Germline CDR1 reads SGHRS; CDR2 reads YFSETQ. The CDR3 is 13 amino acids. The CDR3 protein is CASSFNRVDTQYF. The CDR3 nucleotides are TGCGCCAGCAGCTTCAACAGGGTAGATACGCAGTATTTT.

This sequence joins TRBV7-9 and TRBJ1-1, with no clear D. V was cut by 4 bases and J by 0 bases, with 18 bases left in between. This CDR3 is built from 17 residues. Germline lookup yields CDR1 SEHNR and CDR2 FQNEAQ (reference sequence). The CDR3: CASSSPGLGSMNTEAFF. For the CDR3, the DNA is TGTGCCAGCAGCTCCCCTGGGTTGGGGAGCATGAACACTGAAGCTTTCTTT.

The chain uses TRBV7-3 and TRBJ1-1, with D unresolved. Germline V gives CDR1 SGHTA, CDR2 FQGTGA. The CDR3 contains 14 residues. Trimming pared 5 bases from V and 1 base from J, leaving 11 bases between. CDR3 nucleotides: TGTGCCAGCAGCCGAGCCCCAACGAACACTGAAGCTTTCTTT. It specifies CASSRAPTNTEAFF.

The chain combines TRBV2 with TRBJ2-2; the D is unclear. Germline V lookup: CDR1 SNHLY, CDR2 FYNNEI. The germline V and J ends were trimmed by 8 bases and 3 bases, with 16 bases remaining between them. The CDR3 is made up of 15 amino acids. CDR3 nucleotides: TGTGCCAGCTCCAGACTTATAGATCACACCGGGGAGCTGTTTTTT. This codes for CASSRLIDHTGELFF.

The V call is TRBV5-1, the J call TRBJ1-2; 10 nucleotides align to TRBD1. From germline, CDR1 is SGHRS and CDR2 YFSETQ. V trimming: 2 bases; J trimming: 5 bases; junction bases outside the gene matches: 9. The CDR3 spans 16 residues. DNA for the CDR3: TGCGCCAGCAGCTTTGGACAGGGGGAGTTAGGGTATGGCTACACCTTC. Translated: CASSFGQGELGYGYTF. Supplemented by reference TRBV5-1 and TRBJ1-2, the full variable domain reads KAGVTQTPRYLIKTRGQQVTLSCSPISGHRSVSWYQQTPGQGLQFLFEYFSETQRNKGNFPGRFSGRQFSNSRSEMNVSTLELGDSALYLCASSFGQGELGYGYTFGSGTRLTVV.

The chain has TRBV18 and TRBJ2-5; the D gene is possibly TRBD1 (5 bases). The CDR3 runs to 14 residues. V lost 3 bases to trimming and J lost 1 base, with 9 bases between them. Looked up from germline, CDR1 is KGHSH and CDR2 is LQKENI. CDR3 amino acids: CASSPQGPQETQYF. The CDR3 DNA sequence: TGTGCCAGCTCACCTCAGGGCCCCCAAGAGACCCAGTACTTC.